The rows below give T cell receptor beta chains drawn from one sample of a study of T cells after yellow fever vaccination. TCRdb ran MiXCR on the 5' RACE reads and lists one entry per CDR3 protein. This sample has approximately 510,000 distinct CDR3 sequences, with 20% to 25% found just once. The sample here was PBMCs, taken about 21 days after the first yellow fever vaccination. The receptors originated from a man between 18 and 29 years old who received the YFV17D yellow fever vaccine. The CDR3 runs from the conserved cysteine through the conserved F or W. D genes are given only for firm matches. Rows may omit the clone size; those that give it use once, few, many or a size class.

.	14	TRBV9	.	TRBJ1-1	CASSAGPVNTEAFF	TGTGCCAGCAGCGCCGGACCCGTGAACACTGAAGCTTTCTTT
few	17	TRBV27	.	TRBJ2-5	CASSSTARGLNPETQYF	TGTGCCAGCAGTTCCACTGCTCGGGGCCTCAACCCGGAGACCCAGTACTTC
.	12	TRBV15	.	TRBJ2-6	CATRSGANVLTF	TGTGCCACCAGGTCCGGGGCCAACGTCCTGACTTTC
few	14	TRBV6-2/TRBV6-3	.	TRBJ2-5	CASSYGRLQETQYF	TGTGCCAGCAGTTATGGACGCCTCCAAGAGACCCAGTACTTC
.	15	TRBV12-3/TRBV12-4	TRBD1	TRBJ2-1	CASSRQGESYNEQFF	TGTGCCAGCAGTCGACAGGGTGAATCCTACAATGAGCAGTTCTTC
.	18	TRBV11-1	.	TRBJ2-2	CASSLDGANRAYTGELFF	TGTGCCAGCAGCTTAGACGGGGCGAACAGGGCCTACACCGGGGAGCTGTTTTTT
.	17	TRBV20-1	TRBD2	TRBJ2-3	CSADPYRGGRNTDTQYF	TGCAGTGCCGATCCCTATCGGGGCGGGAGGAACACAGATACGCAGTATTTT
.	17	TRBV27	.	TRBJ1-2	CASSITGTTLANYGYTF	TGTGCCAGCAGTATAACAGGGACAACCTTAGCTAACTATGGCTACACCTTC
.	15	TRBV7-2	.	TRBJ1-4	CASSLTARQGEKLFF	TGTGCCAGCAGCTTAACAGCGCGCCAGGGTGAAAAACTGTTTTTT
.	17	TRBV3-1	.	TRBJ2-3	CASSQLGGPTSTDTQYF	TGTGCCAGCAGCCAACTCGGGGGGCCCACCAGCACAGATACGCAGTATTTT
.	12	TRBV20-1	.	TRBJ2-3	CSATLPPDTQYF	TGCAGTGCTACTCTGCCTCCCGATACGCAGTATTTT
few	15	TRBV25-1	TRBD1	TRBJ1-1	CASSESDRLNTEAFF	TGTGCCAGCAGTGAATCGGACAGGCTTAACACTGAAGCTTTCTTT
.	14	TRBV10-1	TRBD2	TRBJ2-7	CASSSSGGRYEQYF	TGCGCCAGCAGCTCTAGCGGGGGCCGCTACGAGCAGTACTTC
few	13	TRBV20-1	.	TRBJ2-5	CSAREGGQETQYF	TGCAGTGCTAGAGAGGGGGGACAAGAGACCCAGTACTTC
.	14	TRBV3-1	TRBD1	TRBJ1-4	CASRMDRANEKLFF	TGTGCCAGCAGGATGGACAGGGCAAATGAAAAACTGTTTTTT
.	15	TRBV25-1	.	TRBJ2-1	CASSEDRDGFNEQFF	TGTGCCAGCAGTGAAGACCGGGACGGGTTCAATGAGCAGTTCTTC
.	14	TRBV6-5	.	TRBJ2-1	CASSYEGFAVEQFF	TGTGCCAGCAGTTACGAGGGGTTCGCTGTTGAGCAGTTCTTC
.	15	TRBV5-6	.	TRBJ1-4	CASRPRGLSNEKLFF	TGTGCCAGCAGACCAAGAGGACTATCTAATGAAAAACTGTTTTTT
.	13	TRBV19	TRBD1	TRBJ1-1	CASSDRQGPEAFF	TGTGCCAGTAGTGACCGACAGGGACCTGAAGCTTTCTTT
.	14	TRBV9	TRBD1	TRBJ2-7	CASSVGTGRSEQYF	TGTGCCAGCAGCGTCGGGACAGGCAGGTCCGAGCAGTACTTC
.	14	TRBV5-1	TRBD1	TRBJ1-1	CASSPGQPNTEAFF	TGCGCCAGCAGCCCGGGACAGCCGAACACTGAAGCTTTCTTT
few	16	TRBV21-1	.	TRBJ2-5	CASSRGTGGIQETQYF	TGTGCCAGCAGTAGAGGGACAGGGGGCATCCAAGAGACCCAGTACTTC
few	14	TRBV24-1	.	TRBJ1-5	CATSDNGADQPQHF	TGTGCCACCAGTGATAATGGGGCAGATCAGCCCCAGCATTTT
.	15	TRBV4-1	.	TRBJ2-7	CASSQGPGTSYEQYF	TGCGCCAGCAGCCAAGGCCCCGGGACTTCCTACGAGCAGTACTTC
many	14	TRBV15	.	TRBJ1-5	CATSRPPGNQPQHF	TGTGCCACCAGCAGACCCCCGGGGAATCAGCCCCAGCATTTT
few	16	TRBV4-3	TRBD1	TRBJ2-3	CASSRAYGQGAYTQYF	TGCGCCAGCAGCCGGGCTTATGGACAGGGGGCTTATACGCAGTATTTT
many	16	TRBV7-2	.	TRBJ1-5	CASSLAVQGGNQPQHF	TGTGCCAGCAGCTTAGCTGTACAGGGTGGCAATCAGCCCCAGCATTTT
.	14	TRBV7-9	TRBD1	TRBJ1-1	CASSFPTGGAEAFF	TGTGCCAGCAGCTTCCCGACAGGGGGAGCTGAAGCTTTCTTT
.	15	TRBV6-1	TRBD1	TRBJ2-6	CASFTDRATVGVLTF	TGTGCCAGTTTCACGGACAGGGCCACAGTCGGCGTCCTGACTTTC
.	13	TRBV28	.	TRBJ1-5	CASSLPNSLAQHF	TGTGCCAGCAGTTTACCTAACTCTTTAGCCCAGCATTTT
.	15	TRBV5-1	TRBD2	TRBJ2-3	CASSLAPSGGDTQYF	TGCGCCAGCAGCTTGGCGCCTAGCGGGGGGGATACGCAGTATTTT
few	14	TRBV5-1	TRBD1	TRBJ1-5	CASSPGTGDQPQHF	TGCGCCAGCAGCCCTGGGACAGGGGATCAGCCCCAGCATTTT
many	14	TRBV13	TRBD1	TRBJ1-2	CASSNPGQGRGYTF	TGTGCCAGCAGCAATCCGGGACAGGGTCGTGGCTACACCTTC
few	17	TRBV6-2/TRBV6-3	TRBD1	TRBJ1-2	CASSSQYFDRGNYGYTF	TGTGCCAGCAGTTCGCAGTACTTCGACAGGGGGAACTATGGCTACACCTTC
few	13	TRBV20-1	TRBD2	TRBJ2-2	CAWGGPLSGELFF	TGCGCGTGGGGGGGACCGTTATCCGGGGAGCTGTTTTTT
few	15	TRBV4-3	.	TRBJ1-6	CASSQDQGNNSPLHF	TGCGCCAGCAGCCAAGATCAGGGGAATAATTCACCCCTCCACTTT
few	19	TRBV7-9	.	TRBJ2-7	CASSLPGLSRRGGSYEQYF	TGTGCCAGCAGCTTACCCGGTTTAAGTCGCAGGGGTGGCTCCTACGAGCAGTACTTC
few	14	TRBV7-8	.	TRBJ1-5	CASTRSPSNQPQHF	TGTGCCAGCACCAGGTCCCCTAGTAATCAGCCCCAGCATTTT
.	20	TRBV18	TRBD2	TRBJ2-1	CASSSTSGESPVSAYNEQFF	TGTGCCAGCTCATCTACTAGCGGGGAAAGTCCTGTGAGCGCCTACAATGAGCAGTTCTTC
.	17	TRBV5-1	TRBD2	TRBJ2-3	CASSPRFSGGAWDTQYF	TGCGCCAGCAGCCCACGCTTTAGCGGGGGGGCCTGGGATACGCAGTATTTT
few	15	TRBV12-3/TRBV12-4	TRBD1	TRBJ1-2	CASFSPGQGVYGYTF	TGTGCCAGCTTTTCCCCGGGACAGGGTGTCTATGGCTACACCTTC
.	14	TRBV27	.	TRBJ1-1	CASSSGYGDTEAFF	TGTGCCAGCAGTTCAGGGTACGGGGACACTGAAGCTTTCTTT
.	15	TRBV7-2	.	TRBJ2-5	CASSLGAPGEETQYF	TGTGCCAGCAGCTTAGGGGCCCCGGGGGAAGAGACCCAGTACTTC
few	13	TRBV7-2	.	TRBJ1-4	CASSFSQGEKLFF	TGTGCCAGCAGCTTTTCTCAGGGCGAAAAACTGTTTTTT
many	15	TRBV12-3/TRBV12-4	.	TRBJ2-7	CASSLLGARTYEQYF	TGTGCCAGCAGTTTACTGGGGGCCCGAACCTACGAGCAGTACTTC
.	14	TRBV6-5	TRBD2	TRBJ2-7	CASSSREGTYEQYF	TGTGCCAGCAGTTCACGGGAGGGGACCTACGAGCAGTACTTC
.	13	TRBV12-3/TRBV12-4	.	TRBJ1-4	CASSPSGGRKLFF	TGTGCCAGCAGCCCATCGGGAGGGCGAAAACTGTTTTTT
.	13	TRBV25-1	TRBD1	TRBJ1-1	CASGTGMNTEAFF	TGTGCCAGCGGGACAGGGATGAACACTGAAGCTTTCTTT
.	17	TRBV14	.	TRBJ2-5	CASSQDRGANHQETQYF	TGTGCCAGCAGCCAAGACCGGGGGGCTAACCATCAAGAGACCCAGTACTTC